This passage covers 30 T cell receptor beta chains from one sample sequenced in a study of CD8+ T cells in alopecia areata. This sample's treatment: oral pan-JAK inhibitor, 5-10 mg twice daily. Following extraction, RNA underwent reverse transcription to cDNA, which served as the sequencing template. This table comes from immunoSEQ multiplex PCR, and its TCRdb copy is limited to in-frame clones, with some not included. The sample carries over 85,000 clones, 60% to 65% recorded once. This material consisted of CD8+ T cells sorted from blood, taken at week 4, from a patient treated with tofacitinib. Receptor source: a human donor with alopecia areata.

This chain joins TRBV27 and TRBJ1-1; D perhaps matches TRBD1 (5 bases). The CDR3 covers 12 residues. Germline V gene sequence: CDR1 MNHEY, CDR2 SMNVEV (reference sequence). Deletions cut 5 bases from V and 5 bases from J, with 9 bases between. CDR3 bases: TGTGCCAGCAGTAACCAGGGTACTGAAGCTTTCTTT. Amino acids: CASSNQGTEAFF.

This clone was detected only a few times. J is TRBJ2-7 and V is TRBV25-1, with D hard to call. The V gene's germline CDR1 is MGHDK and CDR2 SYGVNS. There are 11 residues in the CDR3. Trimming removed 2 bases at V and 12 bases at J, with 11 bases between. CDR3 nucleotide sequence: TGTGCCAGCAGTGAAAGCCGTGGGGTGTACTTC. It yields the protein CASSESRGVYF.

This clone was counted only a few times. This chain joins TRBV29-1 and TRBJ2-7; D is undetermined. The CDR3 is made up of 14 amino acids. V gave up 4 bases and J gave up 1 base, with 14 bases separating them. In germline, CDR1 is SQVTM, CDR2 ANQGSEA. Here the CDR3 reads CSVVLRGRSYEQYF. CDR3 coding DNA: TGCAGCGTTGTCCTTCGTGGCAGGTCCTACGAGCAGTACTTC.

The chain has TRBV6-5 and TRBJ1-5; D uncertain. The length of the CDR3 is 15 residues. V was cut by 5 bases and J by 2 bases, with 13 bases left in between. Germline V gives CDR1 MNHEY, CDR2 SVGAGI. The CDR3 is CASSQNTGGNQPQHF. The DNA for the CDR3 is TGTGCCAGCAGTCAAAATACCGGAGGCAATCAGCCCCAGCATTTT.

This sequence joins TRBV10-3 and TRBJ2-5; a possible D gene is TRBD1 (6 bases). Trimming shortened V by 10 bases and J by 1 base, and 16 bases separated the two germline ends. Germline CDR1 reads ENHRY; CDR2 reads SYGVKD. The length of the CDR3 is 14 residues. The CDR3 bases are TGTGCCACCCACCAGGACAGCTTCCAAGAGACCCAGTACTTC. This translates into CATHQDSFQETQYF.

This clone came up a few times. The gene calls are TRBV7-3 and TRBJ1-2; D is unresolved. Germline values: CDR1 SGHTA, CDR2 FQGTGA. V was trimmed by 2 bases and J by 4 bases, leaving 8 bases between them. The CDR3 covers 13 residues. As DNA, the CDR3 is TGTGCCAGCAGCTTAGCCGGGGTCTATGGCTACACCTTC. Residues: CASSLAGVYGYTF.

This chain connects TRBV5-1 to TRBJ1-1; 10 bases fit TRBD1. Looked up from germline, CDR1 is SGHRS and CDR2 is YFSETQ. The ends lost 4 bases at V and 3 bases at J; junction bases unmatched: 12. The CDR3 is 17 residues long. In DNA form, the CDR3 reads TGCGCCAGCAGCCCCACCGGGACAGGGGAACGCGACACTGAAGCTTTCTTT. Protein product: CASSPTGTGERDTEAFF.

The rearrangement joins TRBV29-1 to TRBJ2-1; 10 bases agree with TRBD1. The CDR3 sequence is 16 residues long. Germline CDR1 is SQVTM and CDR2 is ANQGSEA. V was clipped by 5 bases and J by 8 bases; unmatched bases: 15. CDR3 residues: CSVLSGPGQGIDEQFF. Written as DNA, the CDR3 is TGCAGCGTTCTATCGGGCCCGGGACAGGGGATAGATGAGCAGTTCTTC.

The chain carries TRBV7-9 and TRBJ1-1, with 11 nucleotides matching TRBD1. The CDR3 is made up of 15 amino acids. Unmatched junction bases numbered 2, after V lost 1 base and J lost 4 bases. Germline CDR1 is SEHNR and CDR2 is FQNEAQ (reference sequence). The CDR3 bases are TGTGCCAGCAGCTTAGTGGGACAGGGGGTCACTGAAGCTTTCTTT. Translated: CASSLVGQGVTEAFF.

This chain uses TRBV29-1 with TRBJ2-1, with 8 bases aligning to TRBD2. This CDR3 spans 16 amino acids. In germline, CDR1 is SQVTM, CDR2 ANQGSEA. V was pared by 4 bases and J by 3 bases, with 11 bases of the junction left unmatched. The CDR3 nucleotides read TGCAGCGTTGGCGGGATGGCGGGGGGAGTCTACAATGAGCAGTTCTTC. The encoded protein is CSVGGMAGGVYNEQFF.

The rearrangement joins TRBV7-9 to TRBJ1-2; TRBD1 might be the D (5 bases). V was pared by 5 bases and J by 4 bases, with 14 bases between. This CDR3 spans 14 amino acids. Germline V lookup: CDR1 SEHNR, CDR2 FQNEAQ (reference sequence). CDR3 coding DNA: TGTGCCAGCAGCGCCCTGACAGTGGGCTATGGCTACACCTTC. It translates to CASSALTVGYGYTF.

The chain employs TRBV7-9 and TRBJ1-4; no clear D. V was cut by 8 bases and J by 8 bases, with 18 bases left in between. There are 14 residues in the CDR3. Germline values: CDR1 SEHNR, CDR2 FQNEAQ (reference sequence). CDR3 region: CASGSAPGEEKLFF. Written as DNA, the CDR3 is TGTGCCAGCGGAAGTGCACCGGGAGAGGAAAAACTGTTTTTT.

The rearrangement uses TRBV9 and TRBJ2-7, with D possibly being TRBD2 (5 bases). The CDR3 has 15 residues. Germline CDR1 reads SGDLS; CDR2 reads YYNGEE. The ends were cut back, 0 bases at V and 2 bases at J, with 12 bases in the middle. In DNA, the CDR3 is TGTGCCAGCAGCGTAGGGTCGGCCGGGGCCTACGAGCAGTACTTC. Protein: CASSVGSAGAYEQYF.

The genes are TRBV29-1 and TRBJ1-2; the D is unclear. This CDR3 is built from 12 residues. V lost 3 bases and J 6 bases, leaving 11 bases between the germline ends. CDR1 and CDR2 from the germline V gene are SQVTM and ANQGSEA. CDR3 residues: CSVDKGVDGYTF. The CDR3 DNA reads TGCAGCGTTGACAAGGGAGTGGATGGCTACACCTTC.

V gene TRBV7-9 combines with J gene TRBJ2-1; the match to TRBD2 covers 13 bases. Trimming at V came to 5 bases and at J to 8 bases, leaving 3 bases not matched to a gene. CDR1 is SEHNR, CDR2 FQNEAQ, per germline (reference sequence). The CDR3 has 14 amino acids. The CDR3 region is CASSPTSGGHEQFF. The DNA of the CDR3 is TGTGCCAGCAGCCCGACTAGCGGGGGGCATGAGCAGTTCTTC.

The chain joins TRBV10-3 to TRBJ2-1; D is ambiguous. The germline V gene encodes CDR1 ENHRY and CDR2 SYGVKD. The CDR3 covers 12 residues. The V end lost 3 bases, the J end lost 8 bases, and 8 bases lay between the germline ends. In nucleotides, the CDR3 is TGTGCCATCAGTGACGGATTAGATGAGCAGTTCTTC. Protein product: CAISDGLDEQFF.

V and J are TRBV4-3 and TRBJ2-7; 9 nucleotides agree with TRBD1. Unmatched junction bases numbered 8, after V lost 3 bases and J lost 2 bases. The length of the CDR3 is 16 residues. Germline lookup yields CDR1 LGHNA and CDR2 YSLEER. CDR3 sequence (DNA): TGCGCCAGCAGCCATTCCGACAGGGGGGAAACCTACGAGCAGTACTTC. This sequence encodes CASSHSDRGETYEQYF.

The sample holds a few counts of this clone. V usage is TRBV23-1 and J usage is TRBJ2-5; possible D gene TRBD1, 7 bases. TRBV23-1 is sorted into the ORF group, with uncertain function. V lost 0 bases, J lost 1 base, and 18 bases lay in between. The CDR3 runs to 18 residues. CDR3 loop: CASSQSAVEGASQETQYF. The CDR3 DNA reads TGCGCCAGCAGTCAATCGGCCGTGGAGGGGGCAAGCCAAGAGACCCAGTACTTC.

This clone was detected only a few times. The CDR3 region is CSVEKLGGQAYEQYF. In nucleotides, the CDR3 is TGCAGCGTCGAAAAACTCGGGGGACAGGCCTACGAGCAGTACTTC. The V gene is TRBV29-1, the J gene TRBJ2-7; the match to TRBD1 covers 8 bases. The V gene's germline CDR1 is SQVTM and CDR2 ANQGSEA. The CDR3 is 15 amino acids. V dropped 6 bases and J dropped 2; count of bases not matched to a gene: 12.

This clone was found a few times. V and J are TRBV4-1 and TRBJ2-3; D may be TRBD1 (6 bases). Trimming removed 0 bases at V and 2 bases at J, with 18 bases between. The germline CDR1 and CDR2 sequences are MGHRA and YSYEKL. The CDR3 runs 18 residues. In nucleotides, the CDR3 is TGCGCCAGCAGCCAAGACCCCCACTCGGACAGAGACACAGATACGCAGTATTTT. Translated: CASSQDPHSDRDTDTQYF.

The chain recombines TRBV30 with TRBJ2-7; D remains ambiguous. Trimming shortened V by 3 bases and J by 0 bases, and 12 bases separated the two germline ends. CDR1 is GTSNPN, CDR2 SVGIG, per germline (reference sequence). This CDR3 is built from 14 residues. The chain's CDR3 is CAWSPGTGSYEQYF. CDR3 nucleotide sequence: TGTGCCTGGAGCCCGGGCACCGGCTCCTACGAGCAGTACTTC.

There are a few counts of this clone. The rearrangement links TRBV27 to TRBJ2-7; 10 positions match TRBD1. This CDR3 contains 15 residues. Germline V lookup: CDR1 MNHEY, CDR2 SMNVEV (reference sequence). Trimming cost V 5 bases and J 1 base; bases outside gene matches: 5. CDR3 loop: CASSRWTGGSYEQYF. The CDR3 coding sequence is TGTGCCAGCAGTCGGTGGACAGGGGGGTCCTACGAGCAGTACTTC.

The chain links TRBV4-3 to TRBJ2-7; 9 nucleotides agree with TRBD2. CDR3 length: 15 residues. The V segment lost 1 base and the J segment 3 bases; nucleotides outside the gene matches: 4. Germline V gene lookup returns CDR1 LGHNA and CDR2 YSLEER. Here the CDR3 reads CASSQAPTSGYEQYF. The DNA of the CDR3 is TGCGCCAGCAGCCAAGCCCCGACTAGCGGCTACGAGCAGTACTTC.

CDR3 coding DNA: TGTGCCAGCAGCTTGGGCCCTCTGGTAGCGGGGAGCCACACAGATACGCAGTATTTT. This translates into CASSLGPLVAGSHTDTQYF. This chain links TRBV5-6 with TRBJ2-3; 8 bases are a match to TRBD2. Germline V gene data show CDR1 as SGHDT and CDR2 as YYEEEE. The CDR3 runs to 19 residues. V lost 0 bases and J lost 2; bases outside the gene matches: 14.

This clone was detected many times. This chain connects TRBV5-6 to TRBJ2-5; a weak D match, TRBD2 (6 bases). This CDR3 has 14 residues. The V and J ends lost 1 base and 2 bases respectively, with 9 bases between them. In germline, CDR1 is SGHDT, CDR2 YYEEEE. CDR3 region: CASSLMAGQETQYF. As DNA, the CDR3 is TGTGCCAGCAGCTTGATGGCGGGACAAGAGACCCAGTACTTC.

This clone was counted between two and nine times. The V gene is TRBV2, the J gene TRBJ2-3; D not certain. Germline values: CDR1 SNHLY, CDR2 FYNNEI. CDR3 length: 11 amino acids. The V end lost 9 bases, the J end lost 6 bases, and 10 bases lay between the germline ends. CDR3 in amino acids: CARERADTQYF. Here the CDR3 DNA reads TGTGCCAGGGAACGGGCGGATACGCAGTATTTT.

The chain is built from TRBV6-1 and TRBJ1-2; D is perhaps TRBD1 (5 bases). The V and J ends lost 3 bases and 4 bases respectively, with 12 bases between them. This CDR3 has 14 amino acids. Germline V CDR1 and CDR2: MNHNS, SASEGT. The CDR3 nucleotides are TGTGCCAGCAGTGATTTAGGGGCTATCTATGGCTACACCTTC. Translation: CASSDLGAIYGYTF.

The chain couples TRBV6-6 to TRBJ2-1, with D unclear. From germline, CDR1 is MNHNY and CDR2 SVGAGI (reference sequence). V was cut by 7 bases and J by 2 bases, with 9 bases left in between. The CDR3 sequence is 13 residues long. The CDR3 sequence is CASTRSTYNEQFF. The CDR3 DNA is TGTGCCAGCACCCGCTCAACCTACAATGAGCAGTTCTTC.

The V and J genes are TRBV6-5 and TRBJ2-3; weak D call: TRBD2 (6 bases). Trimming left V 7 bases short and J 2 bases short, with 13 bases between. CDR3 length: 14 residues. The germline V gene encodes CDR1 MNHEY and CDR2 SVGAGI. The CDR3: CASKLGTHTDTQYF. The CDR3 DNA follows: TGTGCCAGCAAGTTAGGGACTCACACAGATACGCAGTATTTT.

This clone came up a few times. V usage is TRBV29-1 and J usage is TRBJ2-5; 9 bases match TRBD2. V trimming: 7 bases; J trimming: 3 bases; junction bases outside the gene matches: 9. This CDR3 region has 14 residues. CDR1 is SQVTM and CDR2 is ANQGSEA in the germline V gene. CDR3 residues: CSGNSGRVEETQYF. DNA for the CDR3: TGCAGCGGAAATAGCGGGAGAGTGGAAGAGACCCAGTACTTC.